This is a list of T cell receptor beta chains from one sample in a study of CD8 T cells in ankylosing spondylitis. TCRdb reprocessed the 5' RACE reads via MiXCR and lists one record per CDR3 protein. The repertoire consists of around 480,000 distinct CDR3 sequences, with 15% to 20% occurring once and the leading ten covering 1%. Sequencing used blood, either unsorted or a sorted T cell fraction (not recorded which). Source of these receptors: a male donor with ankylosing spondylitis. CDR3s include the opening cysteine and the closing phenylalanine or tryptophan. The D gene is left open where the match is weak. Clone size is shown for a subset of rows, as once, few, many or a class of expanded clone.

d_gene: TRBD1; v_gene: TRBV7-2; abundance: .; j_gene: TRBJ2-3; len: 15; CDR3nt: TGTGCCAGCAATTACAGGGGACCTAGCACAGATACGCAGTATTTT; CDR3aa: CASNYRGPSTDTQYF
d_gene: .; v_gene: TRBV7-9; abundance: few; j_gene: TRBJ2-7; len: 15; CDR3nt: TGTGCCAGCAGCTTTTCAGCTGTGAGCTCCTACGAGCAGTACTTC; CDR3aa: CASSFSAVSSYEQYF
d_gene: .; v_gene: TRBV4-1; abundance: .; j_gene: TRBJ2-1; len: 12; CDR3nt: TGCGCCAGCAGCCAAAGAGACAATGAGCAGTTCTTC; CDR3aa: CASSQRDNEQFF
d_gene: .; v_gene: TRBV5-1; abundance: .; j_gene: TRBJ2-7; len: 12; CDR3nt: TGCGCCAGCAGGTCCCCGCTCTACGAGCAGTACTTC; CDR3aa: CASRSPLYEQYF
d_gene: .; v_gene: TRBV7-8; abundance: .; j_gene: TRBJ2-7; len: 13; CDR3nt: TGTGCCAGCAGCTTAGGCCCGGACTACGAGCAGTACTTC; CDR3aa: CASSLGPDYEQYF
d_gene: .; v_gene: TRBV3-1; abundance: .; j_gene: TRBJ1-1; len: 15; CDR3nt: TGTGCCAGCACCATAACGGGAGGAGCGGACACTGAAGCTTTCTTT; CDR3aa: CASTITGGADTEAFF
d_gene: .; v_gene: TRBV20-1; abundance: few; j_gene: TRBJ2-1; len: 13; CDR3nt: TGCAGTGCTAGAGCTCCTAGCGTAGATGAGCAGTTCTTC; CDR3aa: CSARAPSVDEQFF
d_gene: TRBD2; v_gene: TRBV12-3/TRBV12-4; abundance: .; j_gene: TRBJ2-1; len: 15; CDR3nt: TGTGCCAGCATCCTCTTAGCGGGAGGGCGGTATGAGCAGTTCTTC; CDR3aa: CASILLAGGRYEQFF
d_gene: TRBD1; v_gene: TRBV7-9; abundance: many; j_gene: TRBJ1-4; len: 17; CDR3nt: TGTGCCAGCAGCCTAGGACAGGGGGCGAGAACTAATGAAAAACTGTTTTTT; CDR3aa: CASSLGQGARTNEKLFF
d_gene: TRBD1; v_gene: TRBV18; abundance: few; j_gene: TRBJ1-2; len: 13; CDR3nt: TGTGCCAGCACGGACAGGGGTGACTATGGCTACACCTTC; CDR3aa: CASTDRGDYGYTF